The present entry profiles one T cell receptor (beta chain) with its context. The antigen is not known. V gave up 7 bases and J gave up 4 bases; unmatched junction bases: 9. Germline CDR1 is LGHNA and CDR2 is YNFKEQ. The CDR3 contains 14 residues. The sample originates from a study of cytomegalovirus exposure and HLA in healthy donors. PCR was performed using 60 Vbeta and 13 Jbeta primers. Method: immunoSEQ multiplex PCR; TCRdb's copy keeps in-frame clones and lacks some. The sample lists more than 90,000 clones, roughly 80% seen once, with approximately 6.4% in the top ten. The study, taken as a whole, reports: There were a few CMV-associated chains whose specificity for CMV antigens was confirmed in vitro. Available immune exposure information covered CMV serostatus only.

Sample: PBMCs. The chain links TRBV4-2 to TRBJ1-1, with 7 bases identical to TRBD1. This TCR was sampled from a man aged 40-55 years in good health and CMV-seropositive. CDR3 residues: CASTHTDRATEAFF. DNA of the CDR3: TGTGCCAGCACCCATACTGACAGGGCCACTGAAGCTTTCTTT.